These 31 T cell receptor beta chains came from one sample sequenced in a study of OX40 agonist ivuxolimab in advanced cancers. The protocol was immunoSEQ multiplex PCR, while the TCRdb copy is restricted to in-frame clones and leaves out a portion. Of roughly 67,000 clones in the sample, 87% were seen once. The sample here was CD4+ or CD8+ T cells sorted from blood, taken in a trial of the OX40 agonist ivuxolimab. Every receptor here comes from an adult with an advanced solid tumor such as melanoma, head and neck, liver or kidney cancer.

The gene calls are TRBV11-2 and TRBJ2-1, with D perhaps given as TRBD1 or TRBD2 (5 bases each). Germline V CDR1 and CDR2: SGHAT, FQNNGV. The CDR3 has 15 amino acids. The V and J ends lost 1 base and 6 bases respectively, with 13 bases between them. The CDR3 region has the DNA TGTGCCAGCAGCTTAGGGGGGAGCTCACCCAATGAGCAGTTCTTC. This encodes CASSLGGSSPNEQFF.

This clone was seen just once. The chain uses TRBV5-5 and TRBJ1-3; no firm D call. V was shortened by 1 base and J by 0 bases, with 14 bases between the two germline ends. Germline-derived CDR1 and CDR2 are SGHKS and YYEKEE (reference sequence). This CDR3 is built from 17 residues. The CDR3 sequence: CASSLHGATYSGNTIYF. In DNA form, the CDR3 reads TGTGCCAGCAGCTTGCACGGAGCCACTTACTCTGGAAACACCATATATTTT.

This chain uses TRBV7-8 with TRBJ2-1, with 9 positions matching TRBD2. Germline CDR1 is SGHVS and CDR2 is FQNEAQ. Trimming cost V 5 bases and J 0 bases; bases outside gene matches: 14. This CDR3 spans 19 amino acids. CDR3 DNA: TGTGCCAGCAGCCGGGGGGGGCATAGCGGGAGAGGCTCCTACAATGAGCAGTTCTTC. Its translation: CASSRGGHSGRGSYNEQFF.

The rearrangement joins TRBV15 to TRBJ1-5, with unresolved D. Germline V CDR1 and CDR2: LNHNV, YYDKDF (reference sequence). The CDR3 extends over 13 amino acids. The V end lost 5 bases, the J end lost 0 bases, and 5 bases lay between the germline ends. CDR3 loop: CATSGISNQPQHF. DNA of the CDR3: TGTGCCACCAGCGGGATTAGCAATCAGCCCCAGCATTTT.

The V gene is TRBV10-3, the J gene TRBJ2-1, with D possibly matching TRBD2 (5 bases). The V and J ends lost 4 bases and 7 bases respectively, with 14 bases between them. The CDR3 has 14 residues. In germline, CDR1 is ENHRY, CDR2 SYGVKD. The CDR3 spells CAISANGRGNEQFF. CDR3 bases: TGTGCCATCAGTGCGAACGGTCGGGGTAATGAGCAGTTCTTC.

This CDR3 is CASSRGGSDEQYF. DNA for the CDR3: TGTGCCAGCTCAAGGGGGGGGTCCGACGAGCAGTACTTC. The genes are TRBV18 and TRBJ2-7; a weak D match, TRBD2 (7 bases). V was cut by 5 bases and J by 5 bases, with 13 bases left in between. Germline CDR1 and CDR2: KGHSH and LQKENI. This CDR3 is 13 amino acids long.

The chain has TRBV6-1 and TRBJ1-3; 7 nucleotides agree with TRBD1. Germline values: CDR1 MNHNS, CDR2 SASEGT. The V and J ends lost 2 bases and 4 bases, in that order; junction bases with no gene match: 5. CDR3 length equals 15 residues. CDR3 nucleotide sequence: TGTGCCAGCAGTGAAAGGAGGGGGCTGGGAAACACCATATATTTT. Translating it yields CASSERRGLGNTIYF.

V and J are TRBV25-1 and TRBJ1-2; the D is unclear. The CDR3 covers 11 residues. V shed 10 bases and J shed 4 bases, with 10 bases lying between them. Germline V gene data show CDR1 as MGHDK and CDR2 as SYGVNS. CDR3 nucleotides: TGTGCCACCTGGCAGAGCTATGGCTACACCTTC. Translation gives CATWQSYGYTF.

V usage is TRBV11-3 and J usage is TRBJ2-5; maybe TRBD1 (5 bases). This CDR3 region has 14 residues. The ends were cut back, 2 bases at V and 5 bases at J, with 12 bases in the middle. CDR1 and CDR2 (germline): SGHNT, YENEEA. The CDR3 loop reads CASSLRTRPETQYF. CDR3 coding DNA: TGTGCCAGCAGCTTACGGACACGGCCCGAGACCCAGTACTTC. The full variable domain, in which reference TRBV11-3 and TRBJ2-5 provide the parts outside the CDR3, is EAGVVQSPRYKIIEKKQPVAFWCNPISGHNTLYWYLQNLGQGPELLIRYENEEAVDDSQLPKDRFSAERLKGVDSTLKIQPAELGDSAVYLCASSLRTRPETQYFGPGTRLLVL.

The chain couples TRBV6-1 to TRBJ1-2; a weak D match, TRBD1 (5 bases). Germline-derived CDR1 and CDR2 are MNHNS and SASEGT. The CDR3 extends over 15 amino acids. V was pared by 9 bases and J by 0 bases, with 17 bases between. The DNA for the CDR3 is TGTGCCAGTGGGGGACGGAGTAACGCTAACTATGGCTACACCTTC. It yields the protein CASGGRSNANYGYTF.

This sequence joins TRBV28 and TRBJ1-1, with a weak D call TRBD1 (5 bases). There are 12 residues in the CDR3. Deletions cut 3 bases from V and 10 bases from J, with 12 bases between. Germline CDR1 MDHEN, CDR2 SYDVKM. The CDR3 nucleotides are TGTGCCAGCAGTTTTGGGGAGAGGGGAGCTTTCTTT. Translating it yields CASSFGERGAFF.

This clone was counted only a few times. This chain joins TRBV7-6 and TRBJ1-2; 8 nucleotides align to TRBD1. V lost 4 bases and J lost 7; bases outside the gene matches: 11. In germline, CDR1 is SGHVS, CDR2 FNYEAQ. There are 15 residues in the CDR3. CDR3 coding DNA: TGTGCCAGCAGCTCTCCCACCGACAGGGGTCTTGGCTACACCTTC. Protein sequence: CASSSPTDRGLGYTF.

The chain recombines TRBV6-6 with TRBJ2-7; 8 nucleotides align to TRBD2. The DNA end favors TRBJ2-1, so the J call may be wrong. CDR3 length equals 15 residues. Germline loops: CDR1 MNHNY, CDR2 SVGAGI (reference sequence). In nucleotides, the CDR3 is TGTGCCAGCAGTTACGACGCGGGAGGCCCCGGTGAGCAGTTCTTC. As protein: CASSYDAGGPGEQFF.

In its sample, this clone was seen a few times. The chain couples TRBV7-2 to TRBJ2-1; 9 bases are shared with TRBD2. The ends lost 2 bases at V and 0 bases at J; junction bases unmatched: 8. The CDR3 extends over 18 amino acids. Germline V lookup: CDR1 SGHTA, CDR2 FQGNSA. CDR3: CASSLTFSGGGSYNEQFF. Written as DNA, the CDR3 is TGTGCCAGCAGCTTAACGTTTAGCGGGGGAGGCTCCTACAATGAGCAGTTCTTC.

The rearrangement links TRBV19 to TRBJ1-2, with 7 positions matching TRBD1. V shed 5 bases and J 3 bases; nucleotides not matched to a gene: 15. The germline CDR1 and CDR2 sequences are LNHDA and SQIVND (reference sequence). CDR3 length: 17 amino acids. In nucleotides, the CDR3 is TGTGCCAGTAGTCTTCAGGCCCCGGGCAGGGGGTACTATGGCTACACCTTC. Residues: CASSLQAPGRGYYGYTF.

In nucleotides, the CDR3 is TGTGCCAGCAGCCCAGCCACAGGGGGCTCTTCACCCCTCCACTTT. It specifies CASSPATGGSSPLHF. The genes are TRBV6-5 and TRBJ1-6; 9 positions agree with TRBD1. The V gene end was trimmed by 6 bases and the J gene end by 9 bases; junction bases not matched to a gene: 9. In germline, CDR1 is MNHEY, CDR2 SVGAGI. This CDR3 contains 15 residues.

The chain has TRBV2 and TRBJ1-1; TRBD1 matches 7 bases. The CDR3 spans 13 residues. Germline V gene sequence: CDR1 SNHLY, CDR2 FYNNEI. The J segment lost 5 bases and the V segment lost 6 bases, leaving 6 bases of the junction unmatched. The CDR3 loop is CASSRDSGTEAFF. DNA for the CDR3: TGTGCCAGCAGCCGGGACAGCGGAACTGAAGCTTTCTTT.

This chain joins TRBV4-1 and TRBJ1-5, with unresolved D. CDR1 is MGHRA, CDR2 YSYEKL, per germline. CDR3 length: 13 residues. The V end lost 1 base, the J end lost 2 bases, and 3 bases lay between the germline ends. In DNA, the CDR3 is TGCGCCAGCAGCCAAGGTGGCAATCAGCCCCAGCATTTT. Translating it yields CASSQGGNQPQHF.

V and J are TRBV6-1 and TRBJ2-5, with TRBD1 matching over 7 bases. Germline CDR1 reads MNHNS; CDR2 reads SASEGT. CDR3 length: 12 amino acids. The CDR3 nucleotides are TGTGTAAGCGGACAGGCCTCGGAGACCCAGTACTTC. As protein: CVSGQASETQYF.

This rearrangement joins TRBV19 to TRBJ1-4; possibly TRBD1 for D (5 bases). This CDR3 is built from 16 residues. The V gene lost 5 bases and the J gene lost 0 bases, with 13 bases spanning the gap. Germline loops: CDR1 LNHDA, CDR2 SQIVND (reference sequence). The CDR3 bases are TGTGCCAGTAGTCTCAGGGCCGGTGCAACTAATGAAAAACTGTTTTTT. Its protein product is CASSLRAGATNEKLFF.

V gene TRBV6-4 combines with J gene TRBJ1-2, with D unclear. The CDR3 is 13 amino acids. Germline loops: CDR1 MRHNA, CDR2 SNTAGT. V lost 6 bases, J lost 7 bases, and 15 bases lay in between. CDR3 in DNA: TGTGCCAGCAGCGTCGACGGGATGGGTGGCTACACCTTC. The encoded protein is CASSVDGMGGYTF.

This chain joins TRBV5-1 and TRBJ2-7; D is perhaps TRBD1 (5 bases). The CDR3 extends over 15 amino acids. The germline gives CDR1 SGHRS, CDR2 YFSETQ. V lost 0 bases and J 4 bases, leaving 14 bases between the germline ends. The CDR3 protein is CASSLAPSQGYEQYF. The CDR3 bases are TGCGCCAGCAGCTTGGCCCCCTCCCAGGGATACGAGCAGTACTTC. Complete variable domain (other parts from reference TRBV5-1 and TRBJ2-7): KAGVTQTPRYLIKTRGQQVTLSCSPISGHRSVSWYQQTPGQGLQFLFEYFSETQRNKGNFPGRFSGRQFSNSRSEMNVSTLELGDSALYLCASSLAPSQGYEQYFGPGTRLTVT.

The chain joins TRBV6-4 to TRBJ1-1, with D perhaps TRBD1 (5 bases). CDR3 length equals 13 residues. Germline V gene lookup returns CDR1 MRHNA and CDR2 SNTAGT. V shed 6 bases and J shed 2 bases, with 10 bases lying between them. The CDR3 loop is CASRAQENTEAFF. The CDR3 region has the DNA TGTGCCAGCAGAGCACAGGAAAACACTGAAGCTTTCTTT.

This clone has just one count. The rearrangement links TRBV1 to TRBJ1-6. TRBV1 is deemed a pseudogene. The CDR3 is made up of 20 amino acids. CDR3: CTSSQDGQEYASSYNSPLHF. For the CDR3, the DNA is TGCACCAGCAGCCAAGACGGGCAGGAATACGCCAGCTCCTATAATTCACCCCTCCACTTT.

J is TRBJ2-1 and V is TRBV5-1; 11 bases agree with TRBD1. Per germline, CDR1 SGHRS and CDR2 YFSETQ. CDR3 length: 16 amino acids. V was pared by 1 base and J by 6 bases, with 6 bases of the junction left unmatched. CDR3 region: CASSLLVGTGGNEQFF. In nucleotides, the CDR3 is TGCGCCAGCAGCTTGCTGGTGGGGACAGGGGGCAATGAGCAGTTCTTC.

V and J are TRBV29-1 and TRBJ1-1; D may be TRBD1 (6 bases). CDR3 size: 12 residues. V was cut by 7 bases and J by 5 bases, with 14 bases left in between. From germline, CDR1 is SQVTM and CDR2 ANQGSEA. The DNA for the CDR3 is TGCAGCGCGGCGCAGGGGAAGACTGAAGCTTTCTTT. Protein sequence: CSAAQGKTEAFF.

This rearrangement joins TRBV7-3 to TRBJ2-2, with 7 nucleotides matching TRBD1. The CDR3 sequence is 14 residues long. In germline, CDR1 is SGHTA, CDR2 FQGTGA. V lost 2 bases, J lost 4 bases, and 1 base stayed unmatched. The CDR3 sequence is CASSLGTATGELFF. CDR3 nucleotides: TGTGCCAGCAGCTTAGGGACAGCCACCGGGGAGCTGTTTTTT.

This clone turned up a few times. The CDR3 sequence: CASSPPERETQYF. The CDR3 region has the DNA TGTGCCAGCTCACCACCCGAGCGGGAGACCCAGTACTTC. This chain joins TRBV18 and TRBJ2-5; perhaps TRBD2 as D (5 bases). Germline CDR1 KGHSH, CDR2 LQKENI. V was pared by 0 bases and J by 5 bases, with 7 bases between. The CDR3 has 13 amino acids.

The chain links TRBV30 to TRBJ1-1; D not resolved. The V gene lost 3 bases and the J gene lost 6 bases, with 14 bases spanning the gap. Germline-derived CDR1 and CDR2 are GTSNPN and SVGIG (reference sequence). CDR3 length: 13 amino acids. The CDR3 nucleotides read TGTGCCTGGAGAACCCAGATCAACCCTGAAGCTTTCTTT. Protein product: CAWRTQINPEAFF.

The chain couples TRBV28 to TRBJ2-1, with TRBD1 as a possible D gene (6 bases). The germline gives CDR1 MDHEN, CDR2 SYDVKM. The CDR3 consists of 15 residues. Trimming took off 4 bases at V and 1 base at J, with 11 bases between the two ends. The CDR3 DNA is TGTGCCAGCAGTTCCCCCGACAGGTCCTACAATGAGCAGTTCTTC. Amino acid sequence: CASSSPDRSYNEQFF.

This chain uses TRBV6-1 with TRBJ2-1; 8 nucleotides line up with TRBD2. V shed 0 bases and J 6 bases; nucleotides not matched to a gene: 4. The germline V gene encodes CDR1 MNHNS and CDR2 SASEGT. CDR3 length equals 15 residues. In DNA form, the CDR3 reads TGTGCCAGCAGTGAAGCGGTACTAGCGGTCAATGAGCAGTTCTTC. Translation gives CASSEAVLAVNEQFF.